The T cell receptor beta chain described here comes from a study of response to subunit inactivated influenza vaccine. This clonotype occurred a few times. Its antigen is currently unknown. V trimming: 6 bases; J trimming: 1 base; junction bases outside the gene matches: 8. Per the germline V gene, CDR1 is MNHEY and CDR2 is SVGEGT. The CDR3 extends over 16 amino acids. Each CDR3 protein gets one entry after TCRdb re-called the RT-PCR reads with MiXCR. Among under 750,000 distinct CDR3 sequences, 12% were seen once, and the ten largest hold roughly a tenth. Study conclusions and caveats: The authors offered the suggestion that each seasonal influenza vaccination recruits few new T cells.

The J gene is TRBJ2-5, the V gene TRBV6-2 or TRBV6-3; 10 bases are shared with TRBD2. This receptor was identified in a man between 50 and 59 years old who received an inactivated influenza vaccine. The sample here was PBMCs from blood, taken on the day of vaccination. The CDR3 nucleotides are TGTGCCAGCAGATCTGGACTAGCGGCAGGCCAAGAGACCCAGTACTTC. Its translation: CASRSGLAAGQETQYF.